Presented here are 4 T cell receptor beta chains from one specimen sequenced in a study of OX40 agonist ivuxolimab in advanced cancers. The table came from immunoSEQ multiplex PCR; TCRdb's copy has only in-frame clones and leaves some out. The top ten clones hold 25% to 35% of a sample with about 27,000 clones, around 88% of them seen once. Material: CD4+ or CD8+ T cells sorted from blood, obtained in a trial of the OX40 agonist ivuxolimab. These receptors were collected from an adult with an advanced solid tumor such as melanoma, head and neck, liver or kidney cancer.

The chain combines TRBV7-9 with TRBJ2-3; 15 nucleotides agree with TRBD2. CDR1 is SEHNR, CDR2 FQNEAQ, per germline (reference sequence). Trimming took 8 bases from V and 0 from J; bases not matched to a gene: 3. The CDR3 is 16 amino acids. The CDR3 DNA is TGTGCCAGCGGGACTAGCGGGAGGCCGAGCACAGATACGCAGTATTTT. Encoded protein: CASGTSGRPSTDTQYF.

The chain joins TRBV6-5 to TRBJ2-7; no firm D call. This CDR3 is built from 12 residues. CDR1 MNHEY and CDR2 SVGAGI come from the germline V gene. Trimming took 4 bases from V and 4 from J, leaving 8 bases between them. CDR3 amino acids: CASSCSPYEQYF. CDR3 coding DNA: TGTGCCAGCAGTTGTAGCCCGTACGAGCAGTACTTC.

The rearrangement links TRBV7-2 to TRBJ1-2; TRBD1 matches at 7 bases. Trimming removed 4 bases from V and 4 bases from J; junction bases left unmatched: 12. The CDR3 is 16 amino acids. Germline CDR1 reads SGHTA; CDR2 reads FQGNSA. The CDR3 reads CASSSRGGTALYGYTF. Written as DNA, the CDR3 is TGTGCCAGCAGCTCCCGCGGAGGGACAGCACTCTATGGCTACACCTTC.

The V gene is TRBV18, the J gene TRBJ2-1; D gene ambiguous. The V and J ends lost 3 bases and 0 bases respectively, with 9 bases between them. CDR1 is KGHSH, CDR2 LQKENI, per germline. The CDR3 is made up of 15 amino acids. CDR3 nucleotides: TGTGCCAGCTCACCCTTCCAGAGCTCCTACAATGAGCAGTTCTTC. Residues: CASSPFQSSYNEQFF.